This TCR beta chain was recovered during a study of PD-1 blockade in classical Hodgkin lymphoma. Study overall: Patients were dosed intravenously with nivolumab at 3 mg/kg every 2 weeks. The study's findings and limits: The causes of the repertoire differences, possibly disease activity or prior therapy, remain undefined. Relapsed/refractory patients reportedly had lower baseline diversity than newly diagnosed patients.

Generated by immunoSEQ multiplex PCR, the TCRdb table keeps only in-frame clones and is missing some. The sample contains approximately 5,000 clones, around 80% of which appear only once. Germline loops: CDR1 LNHNV, CDR2 YYDKDF (reference sequence). This CDR3 has 17 residues. The V end lost 5 bases, the J end lost 3 bases, and 22 bases lay between the germline ends. In the case of this clone: Its antigen is not known.

The time point is: cycle 4 day 1 (C4D1), after 5 to 7 weeks of nivolumab. Relapse was seen in all patients after autologous stem cell transplantation, and brentuximab vedotin exposure was variable. Magnetic negative selection purified CD4+ T cells from thawed PBMCs. This sequence originates from a human donor with classical Hodgkin lymphoma. The rearrangement links TRBV15 to TRBJ1-2; unclear D gene. The specimen comprised CD4+ T cells from blood, sampled before the fourth cycle of nivolumab. CDR3 residues: CATSRARVVEDHYGYTF. The CDR3 DNA reads as TGTGCCACCAGCCGAGCGAGGGTCGTAGAGGATCACTATGGCTACACCTTC.